These 13 T cell receptor beta chains were all obtained from the same sample, sequenced in a study of blood T cell repertoires in COVID-19. Only in-frame clones appear in the TCRdb table, and some are missing; sequencing was by immunoSEQ multiplex PCR. This repertoire shows 250,000 to 350,000 clones, about 90% found once; its top ten account for 5% to 7.5%. Sequencing was carried out using peripheral blood. Receptors were obtained from a man aged 18 to 29 who had recovered from COVID-19.

The chain uses TRBV18 and TRBJ1-1, with TRBD1 as a possible D gene (6 bases). Deletions cut 2 bases from V and 2 bases from J, with 12 bases between. Germline CDR1 reads KGHSH; CDR2 reads LQKENI. This CDR3 spans 15 amino acids. This CDR3 reads CASSPVGASNTEAFF. The CDR3 DNA reads as TGTGCCAGCTCACCAGTGGGGGCGTCTAACACTGAAGCTTTCTTT. Based on the CDR3 plus reference TRBV18 and TRBJ1-1, the full variable domain is NAGVMQNPRHLVRRRGQEARLRCSPMKGHSHVYWYRQLPEEGLKFMVYLQKENIIDESGMPKERFSAEFPKEGPSILRIQQVVRGDSAAYFCASSPVGASNTEAFFGQGTRLTVV.

The chain has TRBV24-1 and TRBJ2-1; 11 bases fit TRBD2. The CDR3 is made up of 15 amino acids. Germline CDR1 is KGHDR and CDR2 is SFDVKD. Trimming cost V 4 bases and J 10 bases; bases outside gene matches: 8. CDR3 coding DNA: TGTGCCACCAGTGAAACTAGCGGGGGATTTGCCGAGCAGTTCTTC. Translated, it gives CATSETSGGFAEQFF.

The rearrangement joins TRBV7-8 to TRBJ2-7, with 7 bases aligning to TRBD1. The V and J ends lost 2 bases and 2 bases, in that order; junction bases with no gene match: 9. This CDR3 comprises 16 residues. Germline CDR1 reads SGHVS; CDR2 reads FQNEAQ. Here the CDR3 DNA reads TGTGCCAGCAGCTTACATCCGGGACAGAATACCTACGAGCAGTACTTC. This encodes CASSLHPGQNTYEQYF.

This chain joins TRBV5-4 and TRBJ1-2; tentatively, D is TRBD1 (6 bases). V dropped 1 base and J dropped 1 base, with 8 bases sitting between them. The CDR3 spans 14 residues. Germline V gene sequence: CDR1 SGHNT, CDR2 YYREEE (reference sequence). The CDR3 sequence: CASSLKGGNYGYTF. DNA for the CDR3: TGTGCCAGCAGCTTGAAAGGGGGTAACTATGGCTACACCTTC.

The chain has TRBV7-9 and TRBJ1-6; no definite D call. The CDR3 runs 14 residues. The germline V and J ends were trimmed by 2 bases and 4 bases, with 6 bases remaining between them. From germline, CDR1 is SEHNR and CDR2 FQNEAQ (reference sequence). CDR3 region: CASSLPGYNSPLHF. The DNA for the CDR3 is TGTGCCAGCAGCTTACCGGGTTATAATTCACCCCTCCACTTT.

The chain couples TRBV3-1 (or the pseudogene TRBV3-2) to TRBJ2-7, with 15 bases matching TRBD2. The V gene's germline CDR1 is LGHDT and CDR2 YNNKEL (reference sequence). CDR3 length: 19 residues. Unmatched junction bases numbered 11, after V lost 1 base and J lost 4 bases. The CDR3 DNA sequence: TGTGCCAGCAGCCAAGCCCTGGGACTAGCGGGAGGCAAAAATTACGAGCAGTACTTC. Encoded protein: CASSQALGLAGGKNYEQYF.

The chain couples TRBV19 to TRBJ1-5; D is unresolved. This CDR3 contains 12 residues. The germline gives CDR1 LNHDA, CDR2 SQIVND (reference sequence). V was cut by 5 bases and J by 7 bases, with 9 bases left in between. The CDR3 protein is CASSPSRQPQHF. The CDR3 DNA reads TGTGCCAGTAGTCCCTCTAGGCAGCCCCAGCATTTT. The full variable domain, rest sourced from reference TRBV19 and TRBJ1-5, is DGGITQSPKYLFRKEGQNVTLSCEQNLNHDAMYWYRQDPGQGLRLIYYSQIVNDFQKGDIAEGYSVSREKKESFPLTVTSAQKNPTAFYLCASSPSRQPQHFGDGTRLSIL.

The chain joins TRBV2 to TRBJ2-7; 8 nucleotides line up with TRBD2. From germline, CDR1 is SNHLY and CDR2 FYNNEI. The CDR3 runs 15 residues. V lost 5 bases, J lost 0 bases, and 6 bases stayed unmatched. CDR3: CASSRRTSGSYEQYF. The CDR3 DNA reads TGTGCCAGCAGTCGACGCACTAGCGGCTCCTACGAGCAGTACTTC. Drawing the rest from reference TRBV2 and TRBJ2-7, the complete variable domain is EPEVTQTPSHQVTQMGQEVILRCVPISNHLYFYWYRQILGQKVEFLVSFYNNEISEKSEIFDDQFSVERPDGSNFTLKIRSTKLEDSAMYFCASSRRTSGSYEQYFGPGTRLTVT.

A note on this clone: A read error may account for a junction end that differs from germline. The chain links TRBV18 to TRBJ2-5; the D gene is possibly TRBD1 (5 bases). Looked up from germline, CDR1 is KGHSH and CDR2 is LQKENI. The CDR3 runs to 12 residues. The CDR3 sequence: CASSPTRGPQDF. CDR3 nucleotides: TGTGCCAGCTCTCCGACAAGGGGCCCTCAGGACTTC.

The genes are TRBV6-1 and TRBJ1-6; maybe TRBD1 (5 bases). The ends were cut back, 1 base at V and 3 bases at J, with 16 bases in the middle. The CDR3 extends over 18 amino acids. Germline V gene lookup returns CDR1 MNHNS and CDR2 SASEGT. CDR3 protein: CASSEVPEGLSYNSPLHF. CDR3 nucleotide sequence: TGTGCCAGCAGTGAAGTGCCGGAGGGGCTAAGCTATAATTCACCCCTCCACTTT.

V and J are TRBV2 and TRBJ1-1, with 7 bases matching TRBD1. This CDR3 is built from 15 residues. Looked up from germline, CDR1 is SNHLY and CDR2 is FYNNEI. V dropped 8 bases and J dropped 5; count of bases not matched to a gene: 14. The CDR3: CASFGQGDLITEAFF. In DNA form, the CDR3 reads TGTGCCAGCTTCGGGCAGGGGGATCTGATTACTGAAGCTTTCTTT.

This sequence joins TRBV6-2 or TRBV6-3 and TRBJ2-3, with 9 bases lining up with TRBD2. CDR1 MNHEY and CDR2 SVGEGT come from the germline V gene. CDR3 length: 16 amino acids. V shed 5 bases and J 1 base; nucleotides not matched to a gene: 7. In nucleotides, the CDR3 is TGTGCCAGCAGTGACAGACTAGCGGATGGCACAGATACGCAGTATTTT. Its translation: CASSDRLADGTDTQYF.

This rearrangement joins TRBV6-6 to TRBJ1-2, with no clear D. This CDR3 spans 13 amino acids. Germline V gene lookup returns CDR1 MNHNY and CDR2 SVGAGI (reference sequence). The germline V and J ends were trimmed by 6 bases and 1 base, with 9 bases remaining between them. CDR3 sequence reads: CASSGGSNYGYTF. CDR3 DNA sequence: TGTGCCAGCAGCGGAGGGAGTAACTATGGCTACACCTTC.